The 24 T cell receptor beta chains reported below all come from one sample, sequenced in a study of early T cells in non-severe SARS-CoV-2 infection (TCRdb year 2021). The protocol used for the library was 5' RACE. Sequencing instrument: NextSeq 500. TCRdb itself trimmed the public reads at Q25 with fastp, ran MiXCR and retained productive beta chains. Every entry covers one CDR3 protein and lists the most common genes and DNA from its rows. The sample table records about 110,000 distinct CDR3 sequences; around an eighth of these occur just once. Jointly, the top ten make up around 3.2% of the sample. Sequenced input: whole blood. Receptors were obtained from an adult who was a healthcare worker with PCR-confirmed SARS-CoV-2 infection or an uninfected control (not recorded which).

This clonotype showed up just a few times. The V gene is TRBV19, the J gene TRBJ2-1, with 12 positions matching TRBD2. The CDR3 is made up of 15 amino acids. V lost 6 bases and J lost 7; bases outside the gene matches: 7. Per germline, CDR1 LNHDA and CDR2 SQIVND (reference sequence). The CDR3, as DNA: TGTGCCAGTAGGCAAGGACTAGCGGGAAGGAATGAGCAGTTCTTC. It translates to CASRQGLAGRNEQFF.

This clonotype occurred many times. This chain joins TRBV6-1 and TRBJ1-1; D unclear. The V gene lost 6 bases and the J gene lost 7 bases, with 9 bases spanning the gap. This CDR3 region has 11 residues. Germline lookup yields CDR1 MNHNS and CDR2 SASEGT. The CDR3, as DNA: TGTGCCAGCAGCAACAGCATTGAAGCTTTCTTT. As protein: CASSNSIEAFF.

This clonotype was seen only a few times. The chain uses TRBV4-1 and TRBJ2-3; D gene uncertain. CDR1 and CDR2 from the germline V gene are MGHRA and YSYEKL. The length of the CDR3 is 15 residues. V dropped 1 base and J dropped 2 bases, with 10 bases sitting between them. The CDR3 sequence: CASSQADPHTDTQYF. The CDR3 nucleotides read TGCGCCAGCAGCCAAGCGGACCCTCACACAGATACGCAGTATTTT.

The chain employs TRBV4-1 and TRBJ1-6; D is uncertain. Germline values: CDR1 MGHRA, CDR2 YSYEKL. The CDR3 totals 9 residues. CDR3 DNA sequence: TGCGCTTCAGGTTCACCCCTCCACTTT. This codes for CASGSPLHF.

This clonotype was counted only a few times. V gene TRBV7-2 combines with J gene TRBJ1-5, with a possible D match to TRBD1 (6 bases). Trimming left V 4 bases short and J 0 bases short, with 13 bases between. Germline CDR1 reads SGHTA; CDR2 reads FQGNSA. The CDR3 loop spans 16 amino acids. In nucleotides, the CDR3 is TGTGCCAGCAGCTCCCCCGGGGGCTATAGCAATCAGCCCCAGCATTTT. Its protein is CASSSPGGYSNQPQHF.

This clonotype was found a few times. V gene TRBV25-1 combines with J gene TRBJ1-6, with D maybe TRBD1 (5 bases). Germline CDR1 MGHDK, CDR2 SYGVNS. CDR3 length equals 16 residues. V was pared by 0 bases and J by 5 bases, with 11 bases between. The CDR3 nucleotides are TGTGCCAGCAGTGAATATGGGGGTCGGAATAATTCACCCCTCCACTTT. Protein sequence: CASSEYGGRNNSPLHF.

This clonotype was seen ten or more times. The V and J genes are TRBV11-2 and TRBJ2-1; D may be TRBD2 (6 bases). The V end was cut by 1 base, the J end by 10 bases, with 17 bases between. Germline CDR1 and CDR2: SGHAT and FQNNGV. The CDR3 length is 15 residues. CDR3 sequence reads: CASSLVGGPGMEQFF. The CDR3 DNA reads TGTGCCAGCAGCTTAGTAGGAGGGCCGGGTATGGAGCAGTTCTTC.

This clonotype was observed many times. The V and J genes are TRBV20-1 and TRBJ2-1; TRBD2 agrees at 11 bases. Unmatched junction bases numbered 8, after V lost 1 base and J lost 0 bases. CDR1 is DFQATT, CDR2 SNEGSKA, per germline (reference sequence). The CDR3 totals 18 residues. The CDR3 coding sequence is TGCAGTGCTAGAGGGGGGACTAGCGGATCCCTCTCCTACAATGAGCAGTTCTTC. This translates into CSARGGTSGSLSYNEQFF.

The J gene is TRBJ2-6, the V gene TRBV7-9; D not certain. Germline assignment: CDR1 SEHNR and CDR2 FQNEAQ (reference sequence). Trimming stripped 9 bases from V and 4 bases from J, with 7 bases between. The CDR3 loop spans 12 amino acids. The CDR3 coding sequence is TGTGCCAGTTTTTTCGGGGCCAACGTCCTGACTTTC. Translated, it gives CASFFGANVLTF.

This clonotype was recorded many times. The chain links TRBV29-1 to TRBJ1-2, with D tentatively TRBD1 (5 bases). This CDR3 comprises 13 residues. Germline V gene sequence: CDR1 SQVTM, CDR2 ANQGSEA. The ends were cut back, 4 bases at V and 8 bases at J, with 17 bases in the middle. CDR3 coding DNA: TGCAGCGTTGCTGAACAGGCAAACGTAGGCTACACCTTC. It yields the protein CSVAEQANVGYTF. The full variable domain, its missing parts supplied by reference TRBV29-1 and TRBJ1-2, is SAVISQKPSRDICQRGTSLTIQCQVDSQVTMMFWYRQQPGQSLTLIATANQGSEATYESGFVIDKFPISRPNLTFSTLTVSNMSPEDSSIYLCSVAEQANVGYTFGSGTRLTVV.

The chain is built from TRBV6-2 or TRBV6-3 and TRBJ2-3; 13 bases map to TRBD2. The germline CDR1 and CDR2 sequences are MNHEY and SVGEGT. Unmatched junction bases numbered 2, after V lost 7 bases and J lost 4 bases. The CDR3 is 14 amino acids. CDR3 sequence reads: CASKLAGGPDTQYF. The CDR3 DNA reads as TGTGCCAGCAAACTAGCGGGAGGGCCAGATACGCAGTATTTT.

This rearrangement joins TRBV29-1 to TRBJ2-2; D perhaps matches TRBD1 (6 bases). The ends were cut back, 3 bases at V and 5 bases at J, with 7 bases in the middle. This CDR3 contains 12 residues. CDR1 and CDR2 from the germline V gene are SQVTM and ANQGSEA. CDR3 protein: CSVDRGTGELFF. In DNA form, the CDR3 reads TGCAGCGTTGACAGGGGAACCGGGGAGCTGTTTTTT.

The CDR3 nucleotides read TGTGCCAGCAGGGACGGGAGCCGCTCTGACAATGAGCAGTTCTTC. Translating it yields CASRDGSRSDNEQFF. This chain connects TRBV2 to TRBJ2-1, with D possibly matching TRBD2 (6 bases). Trimming shortened V by 6 bases and J by 5 bases, and 17 bases separated the two germline ends. This CDR3 has 15 residues. Germline CDR1 is SNHLY and CDR2 is FYNNEI.

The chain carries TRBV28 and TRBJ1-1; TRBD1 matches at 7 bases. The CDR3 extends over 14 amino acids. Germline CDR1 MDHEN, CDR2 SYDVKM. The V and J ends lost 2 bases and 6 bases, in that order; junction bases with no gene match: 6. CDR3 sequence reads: CASSLGTDRSEAFF. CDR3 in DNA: TGTGCCAGCAGTTTAGGGACAGATCGATCTGAAGCTTTCTTT. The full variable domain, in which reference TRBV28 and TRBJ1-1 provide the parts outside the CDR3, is DVKVTQSSRYLVKRTGEKVFLECVQDMDHENMFWYRQDPGLGLRLIYFSYDVKMKEKGDIPEGYSVSREKKERFSLILESASTNQTSMYLCASSLGTDRSEAFFGQGTRLTVV.

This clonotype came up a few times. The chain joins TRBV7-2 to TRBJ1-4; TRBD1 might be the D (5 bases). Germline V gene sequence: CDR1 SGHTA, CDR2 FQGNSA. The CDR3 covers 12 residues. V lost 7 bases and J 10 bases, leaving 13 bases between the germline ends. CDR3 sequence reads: CASTTTGGKLFF. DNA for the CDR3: TGTGCCAGCACCACTACCGGGGGAAAACTGTTTTTT.

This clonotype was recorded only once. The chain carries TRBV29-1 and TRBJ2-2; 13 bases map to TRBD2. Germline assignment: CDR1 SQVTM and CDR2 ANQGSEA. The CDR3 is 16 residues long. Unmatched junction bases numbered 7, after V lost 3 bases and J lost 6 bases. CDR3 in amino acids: CSVERRTSGRAGELFF. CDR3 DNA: TGCAGCGTTGAGAGACGGACTAGCGGGAGAGCCGGGGAGCTGTTTTTT.

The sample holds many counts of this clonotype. CDR3 amino acids: CASSSGLTSGGLQETQYF. The CDR3 DNA reads as TGTGCCAGCAGTTCCGGCCTTACTAGCGGGGGGCTCCAAGAGACCCAGTACTTC. J is TRBJ2-5 and V is TRBV6-6, with 12 positions matching TRBD2. Per germline, CDR1 MNHNY and CDR2 SVGAGI (reference sequence). The trim removed 4 bases at V and 1 base at J, leaving 10 bases unmatched. The CDR3 is made up of 18 amino acids.

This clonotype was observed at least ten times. CDR3 sequence: CATSDIGDEQYF. CDR3 coding DNA: TGTGCCACCAGTGATATAGGGGACGAGCAGTACTTC. The chain uses TRBV24-1 and TRBJ2-7, with D possibly being TRBD1 (5 bases). Germline lookup yields CDR1 KGHDR and CDR2 SFDVKD. This CDR3 comprises 12 residues. V was shortened by 3 bases and J by 5 bases, with 7 bases between the two germline ends.

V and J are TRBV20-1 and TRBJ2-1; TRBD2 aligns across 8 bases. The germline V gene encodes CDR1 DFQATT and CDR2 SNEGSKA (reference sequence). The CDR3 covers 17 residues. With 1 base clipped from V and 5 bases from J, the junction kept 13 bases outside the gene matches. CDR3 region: CSARGEVQRGLDNEQFF. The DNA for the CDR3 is TGCAGTGCTAGAGGCGAGGTTCAGCGGGGGCTGGACAATGAGCAGTTCTTC.

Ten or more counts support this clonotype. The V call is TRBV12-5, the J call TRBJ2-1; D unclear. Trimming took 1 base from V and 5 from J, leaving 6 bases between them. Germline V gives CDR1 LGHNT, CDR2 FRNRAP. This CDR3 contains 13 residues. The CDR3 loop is CASGLGLNNEQFF. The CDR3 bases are TGTGCTAGTGGTTTGGGCCTGAACAATGAGCAGTTCTTC.

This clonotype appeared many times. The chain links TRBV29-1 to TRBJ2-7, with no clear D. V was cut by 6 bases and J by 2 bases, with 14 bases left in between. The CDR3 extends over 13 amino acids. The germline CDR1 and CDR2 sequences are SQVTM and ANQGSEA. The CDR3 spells CSVAVPLTYEQYF. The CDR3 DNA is TGCAGCGTCGCCGTTCCCCTTACCTACGAGCAGTACTTC.

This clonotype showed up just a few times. CDR3 nucleotide sequence: TGTGCCAGCAGCTTAGGCCTCGCGGCAGAAGAGACCCAGTACTTC. Its translation is CASSLGLAAEETQYF. The gene calls are TRBV11-2 and TRBJ2-5; D uncertain. CDR1 and CDR2 from the germline V gene are SGHAT and FQNNGV. The V end was cut by 1 base, the J end by 3 bases, with 12 bases between. The CDR3 totals 15 residues.

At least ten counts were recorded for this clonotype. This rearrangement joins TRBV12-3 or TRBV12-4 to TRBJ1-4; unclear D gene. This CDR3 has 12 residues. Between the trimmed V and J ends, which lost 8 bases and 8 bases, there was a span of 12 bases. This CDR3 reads CASSSTLEKLFF. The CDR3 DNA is TGTGCCAGCTCGAGTACCCTGGAAAAACTGTTTTTT.

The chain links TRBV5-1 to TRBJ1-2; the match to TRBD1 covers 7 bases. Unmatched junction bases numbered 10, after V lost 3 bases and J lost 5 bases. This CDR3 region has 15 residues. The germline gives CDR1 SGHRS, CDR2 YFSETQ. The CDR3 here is CASSSLGGIEYGYTF. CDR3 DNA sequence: TGCGCCAGCAGCTCACTAGGGGGCATCGAATATGGCTACACCTTC. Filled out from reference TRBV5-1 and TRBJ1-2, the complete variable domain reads KAGVTQTPRYLIKTRGQQVTLSCSPISGHRSVSWYQQTPGQGLQFLFEYFSETQRNKGNFPGRFSGRQFSNSRSEMNVSTLELGDSALYLCASSSLGGIEYGYTFGSGTRLTVV.